This T cell receptor beta chain was found in a study of blood T cell repertoires in COVID-19. Study-level background: COVID-19 samples collected from the United States, Italy and Spain covered acute and convalescent phases. T cells, B-cell-depleted T cells, or PBMCs supplied cDNA or gDNA.

Per the original data handling: For nucleated cells, counts were estimated from reference gene primer amplification. Some clones are missing from TCRdb's copy, which holds only in-frame ones; the method was immunoSEQ multiplex PCR. That table supplies the V and J calls and clone size; D and trimming were determined from the DNA. The sample consists of tens of thousands of clones, 85% to 90% of them appearing once. The clonotype was recovered from a man older than 75 with acute or convalescent COVID-19. What was sequenced was peripheral blood.

The CDR3 DNA sequence: TGTGCCATCAGTGAGTCGCAGGGTGAAGCTTTCTTT. Its translation is CAISESQGEAFF. The rearrangement links TRBV10-3 to TRBJ1-1, with D tentatively TRBD1 (5 bases). Germline assignment: CDR1 ENHRY and CDR2 SYGVKD. The CDR3 runs to 12 residues. The V gene lost 0 bases and the J gene lost 7 bases, with 6 bases spanning the gap.